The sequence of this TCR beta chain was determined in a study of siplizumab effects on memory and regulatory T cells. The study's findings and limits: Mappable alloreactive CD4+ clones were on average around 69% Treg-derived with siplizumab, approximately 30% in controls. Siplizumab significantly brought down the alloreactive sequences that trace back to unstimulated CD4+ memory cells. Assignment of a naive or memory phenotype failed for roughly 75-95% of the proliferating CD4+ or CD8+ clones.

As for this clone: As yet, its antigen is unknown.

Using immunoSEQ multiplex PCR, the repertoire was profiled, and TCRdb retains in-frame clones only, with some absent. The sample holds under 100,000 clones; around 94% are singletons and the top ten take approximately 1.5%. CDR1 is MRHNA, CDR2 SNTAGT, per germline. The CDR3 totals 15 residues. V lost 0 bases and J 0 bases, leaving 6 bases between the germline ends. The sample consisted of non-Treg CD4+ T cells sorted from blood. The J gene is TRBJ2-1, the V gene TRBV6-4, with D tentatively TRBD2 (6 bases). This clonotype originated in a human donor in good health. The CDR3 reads CASSDSSGSYNEQFF. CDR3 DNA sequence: TGTGCCAGCAGTGACTCTAGCGGCTCCTACAATGAGCAGTTCTTC.